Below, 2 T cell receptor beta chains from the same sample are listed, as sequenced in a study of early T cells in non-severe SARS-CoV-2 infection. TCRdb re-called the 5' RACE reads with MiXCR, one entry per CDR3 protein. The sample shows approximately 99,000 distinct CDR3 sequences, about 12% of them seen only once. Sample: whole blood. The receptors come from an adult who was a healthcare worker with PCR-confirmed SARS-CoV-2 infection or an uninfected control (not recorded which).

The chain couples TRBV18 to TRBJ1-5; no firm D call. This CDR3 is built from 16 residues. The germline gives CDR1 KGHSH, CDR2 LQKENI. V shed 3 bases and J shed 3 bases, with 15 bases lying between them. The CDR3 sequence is CASSPVAGVLNQPQHF. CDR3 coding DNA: TGTGCCAGCTCACCGGTGGCGGGAGTTCTCAATCAGCCCCAGCATTTT.

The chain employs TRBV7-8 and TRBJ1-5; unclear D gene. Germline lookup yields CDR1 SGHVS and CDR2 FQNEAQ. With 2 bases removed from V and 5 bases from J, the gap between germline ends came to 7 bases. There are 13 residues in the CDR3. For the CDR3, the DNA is TGTGCCAGCAGCTTACGCGGGGATCAGCCCCAGCATTTT. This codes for CASSLRGDQPQHF.